This TCR beta chain was recovered during a study of blood T cell repertoires in COVID-19. Generated by immunoSEQ multiplex PCR, the TCRdb table keeps only in-frame clones and is missing some. The sample has under 200,000 clones, roughly 88% seen once. V lost 5 bases, J lost 7 bases, and 6 bases stayed unmatched. In germline, CDR1 is SGHAT, CDR2 FQNNGV. This CDR3 has 14 residues. Material: peripheral blood. V usage is TRBV11-2 and J usage is TRBJ1-5, with 9 bases lining up with TRBD1. This receptor was obtained from an elderly woman with active or convalescent COVID-19. The CDR3, as DNA: TGTGCCAGCAGCCCTGGGACAGGGCGACAGCCCCAGCATTTT. Residues: CASSPGTGRQPQHF.